What follows are 27 T cell receptor beta chains derived from one specimen sequenced in a study of T cells after yellow fever vaccination. TCRdb itself ran the 5' RACE reads through MiXCR, one entry per CDR3 protein. The profile shows hundreds of thousands of distinct CDR3 sequences, 10% to 15% of them singletons. This specimen was PBMCs, taken on the day of the yellow fever booster vaccination. These receptors originate from a man under 40 who received the YFV17D yellow fever vaccine.

This clonotype was counted a few times. This chain uses TRBV7-9 with TRBJ2-2, with D perhaps TRBD1 (5 bases). V gave up 6 bases and J gave up 6 bases, with 17 bases separating them. CDR1 and CDR2 (germline): SEHNR, FQNEAQ (reference sequence). The CDR3 is 15 amino acids. The CDR3 loop is CASRKTEVGAGELFF. Written as DNA, the CDR3 is TGTGCCAGCAGGAAAACTGAAGTAGGGGCCGGGGAGCTGTTTTTT.

A few counts support this clonotype. V usage is TRBV20-1 and J usage is TRBJ2-7; 9 nucleotides align to TRBD1. After removal of 6 bases from V and 11 bases from J, the junction contained 17 bases not matched to a gene. The germline V gene has CDR1 DFQATT and CDR2 SNEGSKA (reference sequence). The CDR3 has 14 amino acids. CDR3 sequence (DNA): TGCAGTGCCCTTACGTTACAGGGGGCGCCGCCGGAGTACTTC. Protein: CSALTLQGAPPEYF.

This clonotype was seen only a few times. The V gene is TRBV7-9, the J gene TRBJ2-3, with D uncertain. V was shortened by 5 bases and J by 0 bases, with 15 bases between the two germline ends. Germline CDR1 reads SEHNR; CDR2 reads FQNEAQ (reference sequence). The length of the CDR3 is 16 residues. In nucleotides, the CDR3 is TGTGCCAGCAGCCTGGGGTCCATCGCTAGCACAGATACGCAGTATTTT. It codes for CASSLGSIASTDTQYF.

This chain uses TRBV6-5 with TRBJ2-1; TRBD2 matches 13 bases. Germline V gene sequence: CDR1 MNHEY, CDR2 SVGAGI. V was pared by 0 bases and J by 7 bases, with 9 bases of the junction left unmatched. This CDR3 has 18 residues. The CDR3 here is CASSYSDRGTSGKNEQFF. The CDR3 nucleotides are TGTGCCAGCAGTTACTCCGACCGGGGGACTAGCGGGAAAAATGAGCAGTTCTTC.

This chain joins TRBV5-1 and TRBJ2-7; D may correspond to TRBD1 or TRBD2 (5 bases each). This CDR3 is built from 15 residues. Germline V lookup: CDR1 SGHRS, CDR2 YFSETQ. Between the trimmed V and J ends, which lost 2 bases and 0 bases, there was a span of 12 bases. The CDR3 nucleotides are TGCGCCAGCAGCTTATTAGGGGAGTACTCCTACGAGCAGTACTTC. Translating it yields CASSLLGEYSYEQYF.

The table lists this clonotype with many counts. The genes are TRBV20-1 and TRBJ2-3, with TRBD1 matching 9 bases. V lost 1 base to trimming and J lost 3 bases; unmatched junction nucleotides: 2. This CDR3 comprises 14 residues. CDR1 and CDR2 from the germline V gene are DFQATT and SNEGSKA (reference sequence). CDR3 nucleotide sequence: TGCAGTGCTAGAGGGACAGGGGCTACAGATACGCAGTATTTT. Amino acid sequence: CSARGTGATDTQYF.

This clonotype has just a few counts. J is TRBJ2-2 and V is TRBV20-1; no clear D. Germline CDR1 DFQATT, CDR2 SNEGSKA (reference sequence). V was shortened by 3 bases and J by 9 bases, with 8 bases between the two germline ends. This CDR3 contains 11 residues. The CDR3 region has the DNA TGCAGTGCTAGCAATAGCAGGGAGCTGTTTTTT. Translation gives CSASNSRELFF.

The rearrangement uses TRBV27 and TRBJ1-6; unclear D gene. The V end lost 3 bases, the J end lost 6 bases, and 15 bases lay between the germline ends. This CDR3 has 16 residues. CDR1 is MNHEY, CDR2 SMNVEV, per germline (reference sequence). CDR3 nucleotides: TGTGCCAGCAGTTTGAGGAGGGTGAACCTTAATTCACCCCTCCACTTT. It encodes CASSLRRVNLNSPLHF.

The chain links TRBV30 to TRBJ2-7; no clear D. V was pared by 3 bases and J by 7 bases, with 22 bases between. The CDR3 is 15 residues long. CDR1 and CDR2 (germline): GTSNPN, SVGIG (reference sequence). CDR3 in DNA: TGTGCCTGGAGCCCGACCGTGGTTTGGGATGGGGAGCAGTACTTC. Protein product: CAWSPTVVWDGEQYF.

This clonotype was recorded a few times. This chain joins TRBV10-3 and TRBJ2-5; TRBD1 or TRBD2 may be the D gene (6 bases each). The V gene lost 5 bases and the J gene lost 5 bases, with 12 bases spanning the gap. The length of the CDR3 is 13 residues. CDR1 and CDR2 (germline): ENHRY, SYGVKD. In DNA, the CDR3 is TGTGCCATCAGTTCGGGGGCCGGCGAGACCCAGTACTTC. This encodes CAISSGAGETQYF.

This clonotype was recorded a few times. The J gene is TRBJ2-7, the V gene TRBV29-1; a weak D match, TRBD1 (6 bases). There are 10 residues in the CDR3. Germline assignment: CDR1 SQVTM and CDR2 ANQGSEA. Trimming shortened V by 5 bases and J by 6 bases, and 8 bases separated the two germline ends. CDR3 sequence reads: CSVSGVEQYF. The DNA of the CDR3 is TGCAGCGTTTCAGGGGTCGAGCAGTACTTC.

This clonotype was seen only a few times. V is TRBV2 and J is TRBJ2-1; TRBD1 is a possible D gene (6 bases). Germline CDR1 SNHLY, CDR2 FYNNEI. The CDR3 is made up of 13 amino acids. V was shortened by 4 bases and J by 8 bases, with 12 bases between the two germline ends. The CDR3 DNA reads as TGTGCCAGCAGTGGCACTAGGGGGTATGAGCAGTTCTTC. Protein: CASSGTRGYEQFF.

The chain joins TRBV7-9 to TRBJ2-5; TRBD1 is a possible D gene (6 bases). Trimming stripped 3 bases from V and 3 bases from J, with 17 bases between. The CDR3 totals 16 residues. Germline loops: CDR1 SEHNR, CDR2 FQNEAQ (reference sequence). DNA for the CDR3: TGTGCCAGCAGCTTCCCCAGGGGCGGAGAGGAAGAGACCCAGTACTTC. Its translation: CASSFPRGGEEETQYF.

This clonotype was seen only a few times. The rearrangement uses TRBV9 and TRBJ1-1; 9 bases are a match to TRBD1. The CDR3 spans 17 residues. V gave up 4 bases and J gave up 3 bases; unmatched junction bases: 13. CDR1 SGDLS and CDR2 YYNGEE come from the germline V gene. This CDR3 is CASSTLAGTGFDTEAFF. In DNA, the CDR3 is TGTGCCAGCAGCACCCTTGCCGGGACAGGGTTCGACACTGAAGCTTTCTTT.

There are a few counts of this clonotype. V is TRBV9 and J is TRBJ2-6, with D possibly matching TRBD1 (5 bases). V was pared by 3 bases and J by 7 bases, with 20 bases between. The CDR3 runs 17 residues. CDR1 and CDR2 (germline): SGDLS, YYNGEE. The CDR3 sequence: CASSGYGAAVGANVLTF. CDR3 sequence (DNA): TGTGCCAGCAGCGGATATGGGGCCGCCGTTGGTGCCAACGTCCTGACTTTC.

A few counts support this clonotype. Here the CDR3 reads CSARTGLGGNEQFF. CDR3 bases: TGCAGTGCTAGGACGGGCCTCGGGGGGAATGAGCAGTTCTTC. This chain links TRBV20-1 with TRBJ2-1, with 7 bases aligning to TRBD2. The CDR3 length is 14 residues. Unmatched junction bases numbered 9, after V lost 3 bases and J lost 7 bases. The germline V gene has CDR1 DFQATT and CDR2 SNEGSKA (reference sequence).

The chain joins TRBV5-1 to TRBJ2-1; 9 nucleotides agree with TRBD1. J lost 6 bases, V lost 3 bases, and 4 bases had no gene match. Germline V gives CDR1 SGHRS, CDR2 YFSETQ. This CDR3 spans 14 amino acids. In DNA, the CDR3 is TGCGCCAGCAGCTCGGGACAGGGTTTCAATGAGCAGTTCTTC. It specifies CASSSGQGFNEQFF. Full variable domain (missing parts from reference TRBV5-1 and TRBJ2-1): KAGVTQTPRYLIKTRGQQVTLSCSPISGHRSVSWYQQTPGQGLQFLFEYFSETQRNKGNFPGRFSGRQFSNSRSEMNVSTLELGDSALYLCASSSGQGFNEQFFGPGTRLTVL.

This clonotype was seen a few times. The chain uses TRBV9 and TRBJ2-5; D gene uncertain. The CDR3 has 14 amino acids. V was clipped by 1 base and J by 1 base, with 8 bases between them. Per the germline V gene, CDR1 is SGDLS and CDR2 is YYNGEE. CDR3 sequence reads: CASSVSPVQETQYF. The CDR3 region has the DNA TGTGCCAGCAGCGTATCCCCAGTCCAAGAGACCCAGTACTTC.

This clonotype was seen a handful of times. The chain employs TRBV5-1 and TRBJ1-2; no definite D call. CDR1 is SGHRS and CDR2 is YFSETQ in the germline V gene. CDR3 length equals 15 residues. V gave up 4 bases and J gave up 1 base, with 14 bases separating them. The CDR3 spells CASSAKAAVNYGYTF. The CDR3 nucleotides read TGCGCCAGCAGCGCCAAGGCGGCAGTTAACTATGGCTACACCTTC.

This clonotype has a single count. This chain joins TRBV5-1 and TRBJ2-1; D possibly matches TRBD1 or TRBD2 (5 bases each). V lost 4 bases and J lost 0, with 14 bases in between. The CDR3 has 16 residues. Germline-derived CDR1 and CDR2 are SGHRS and YFSETQ. CDR3 sequence (DNA): TGCGCCAGCAGCCCGTTAGGGGACGACTCCTACAATGAGCAGTTCTTC. It yields the protein CASSPLGDDSYNEQFF.

This clonotype was detected only a few times. CDR3 in amino acids: CASSPGTAQGETQYF. The CDR3 nucleotides are TGTGCCAGCAGCCCAGGGACAGCCCAGGGGGAGACCCAGTACTTC. The chain employs TRBV7-2 and TRBJ2-5; 7 nucleotides agree with TRBD1. Looked up from germline, CDR1 is SGHTA and CDR2 is FQGNSA. The CDR3 has 15 amino acids. The V and J ends lost 5 bases and 5 bases, in that order; junction bases with no gene match: 11.

This clonotype has more than one count but fewer than ten. The chain combines TRBV20-1 with TRBJ2-3; TRBD2 aligns across 8 bases. This CDR3 is 16 amino acids long. Germline-derived CDR1 and CDR2 are DFQATT and SNEGSKA (reference sequence). V gave up 6 bases and J gave up 3 bases; unmatched junction bases: 14. CDR3 bases: TGCAGTGCCGAACGACCAGCGGGAGTAGTAACAGATACGCAGTATTTT. It specifies CSAERPAGVVTDTQYF.

This clonotype was observed a few times. The genes are TRBV5-1 and TRBJ2-7; D uncertain. The CDR3 is 13 amino acids. Per germline, CDR1 SGHRS and CDR2 YFSETQ. V was cut by 0 bases and J by 5 bases, with 9 bases left in between. The CDR3, as DNA: TGCGCCAGCAGCTTGGCCCCGGCCAACGAGCAGTACTTC. Protein sequence: CASSLAPANEQYF.

This clonotype came up many times. This chain uses TRBV5-1 with TRBJ2-1; no firm D call. The germline V gene encodes CDR1 SGHRS and CDR2 YFSETQ. The CDR3 spans 11 residues. Trimming left V 4 bases short and J 9 bases short, with 8 bases between. The chain's CDR3 is CASSLSSEQFF. The CDR3 DNA follows: TGCGCCAGCAGCCTCTCTTCTGAGCAGTTCTTC. Combining the CDR3 with reference TRBV5-1 and TRBJ2-1 gives the whole variable domain KAGVTQTPRYLIKTRGQQVTLSCSPISGHRSVSWYQQTPGQGLQFLFEYFSETQRNKGNFPGRFSGRQFSNSRSEMNVSTLELGDSALYLCASSLSSEQFFGPGTRLTVL.

This clonotype has a count of ten or more. The chain links TRBV4-2 to TRBJ2-7; the match to TRBD2 covers 8 bases. CDR1 is LGHNA and CDR2 is YNFKEQ in the germline V gene. The CDR3 totals 17 residues. The V gene end was trimmed by 0 bases and the J gene end by 3 bases; junction bases not matched to a gene: 10. The CDR3 loop reads CASSQDINTSGHYEQYF. The CDR3 coding sequence is TGTGCCAGCAGCCAAGATATAAACACTAGCGGCCACTACGAGCAGTACTTC.

This clonotype was detected a few times. The V call is TRBV6-5, the J call TRBJ1-1; the D gene is possibly TRBD1 (5 bases). V was trimmed by 4 bases and J by 5 bases, leaving 14 bases between them. The CDR3 is 14 amino acids. CDR1 MNHEY and CDR2 SVGAGI come from the germline V gene. DNA for the CDR3: TGTGCCAGCAGTTTGGGCATGGGGGGAACTGAAGCTTTCTTT. It codes for CASSLGMGGTEAFF.

The chain joins TRBV10-3 to TRBJ2-7; maybe TRBD2 (5 bases). Deletions cut 2 bases from V and 6 bases from J, with 17 bases between. The CDR3 consists of 15 residues. Germline values: CDR1 ENHRY, CDR2 SYGVKD. The CDR3 DNA reads as TGTGCCATCAGTGAGCCCATCACCCGAGGGCTCGAGCAGTACTTC. Encoded protein: CAISEPITRGLEQYF.